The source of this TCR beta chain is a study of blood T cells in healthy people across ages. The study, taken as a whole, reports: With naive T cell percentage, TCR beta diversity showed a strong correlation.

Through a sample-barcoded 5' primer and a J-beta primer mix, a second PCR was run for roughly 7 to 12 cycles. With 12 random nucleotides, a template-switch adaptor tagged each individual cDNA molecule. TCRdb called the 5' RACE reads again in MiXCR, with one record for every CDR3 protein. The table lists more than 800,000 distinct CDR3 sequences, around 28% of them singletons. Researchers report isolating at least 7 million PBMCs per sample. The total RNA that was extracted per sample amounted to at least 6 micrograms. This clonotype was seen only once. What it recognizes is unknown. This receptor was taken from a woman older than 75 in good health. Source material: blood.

CDR3 protein: CASNEANYGYTF. In DNA form, the CDR3 reads TGTGCCAGTAACGAGGCTAACTATGGCTACACCTTC. The chain couples TRBV19 to TRBJ1-2; D gene uncertain. The CDR3 runs 12 residues. Deletions cut 7 bases from V and 0 bases from J, with 6 bases between. CDR1 and CDR2 (germline): LNHDA, SQIVND (reference sequence). Full variable domain (outside the CDR3, taken from reference TRBV19 and TRBJ1-2): DGGITQSPKYLFRKEGQNVTLSCEQNLNHDAMYWYRQDPGQGLRLIYYSQIVNDFQKGDIAEGYSVSREKKESFPLTVTSAQKNPTAFYLCASNEANYGYTFGSGTRLTVV.